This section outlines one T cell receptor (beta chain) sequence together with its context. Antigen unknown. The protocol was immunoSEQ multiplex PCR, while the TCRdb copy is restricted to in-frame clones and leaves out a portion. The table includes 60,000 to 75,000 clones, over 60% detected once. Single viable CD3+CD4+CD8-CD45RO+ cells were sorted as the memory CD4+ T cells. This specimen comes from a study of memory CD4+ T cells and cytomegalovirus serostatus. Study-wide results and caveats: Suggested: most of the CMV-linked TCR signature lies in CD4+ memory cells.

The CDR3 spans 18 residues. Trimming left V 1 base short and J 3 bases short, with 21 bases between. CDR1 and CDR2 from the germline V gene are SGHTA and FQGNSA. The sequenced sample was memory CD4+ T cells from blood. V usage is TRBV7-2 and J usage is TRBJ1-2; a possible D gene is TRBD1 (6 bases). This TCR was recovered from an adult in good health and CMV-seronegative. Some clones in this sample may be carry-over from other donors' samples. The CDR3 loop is CASSLVINFRGGDYGYTF. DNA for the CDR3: TGTGCCAGCAGCTTAGTGATTAATTTCAGGGGAGGTGACTATGGCTACACCTTC.